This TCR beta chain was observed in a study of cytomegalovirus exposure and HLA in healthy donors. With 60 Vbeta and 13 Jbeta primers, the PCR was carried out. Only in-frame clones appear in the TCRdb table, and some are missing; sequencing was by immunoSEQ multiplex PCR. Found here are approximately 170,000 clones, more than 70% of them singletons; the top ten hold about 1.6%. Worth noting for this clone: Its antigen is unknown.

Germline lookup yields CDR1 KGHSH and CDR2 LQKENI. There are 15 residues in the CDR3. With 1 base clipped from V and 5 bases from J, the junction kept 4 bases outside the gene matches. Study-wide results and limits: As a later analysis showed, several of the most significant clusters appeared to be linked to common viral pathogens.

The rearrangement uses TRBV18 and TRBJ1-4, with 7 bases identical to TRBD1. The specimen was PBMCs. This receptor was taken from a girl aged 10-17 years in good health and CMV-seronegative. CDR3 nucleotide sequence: TGTGCCAGCTCACCACAGGGACAGACAAATGAAAAACTGTTTTTT. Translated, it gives CASSPQGQTNEKLFF.